The present T cell receptor beta chain was sequenced within a study of control samples from healthy donors and cancer patients. Trimming took 6 bases from V and 0 from J, leaving 18 bases between them. This CDR3 region has 16 residues. Germline CDR1 KGHSH, CDR2 LQKENI. The repertoire was sequenced with immunoSEQ multiplex PCR; TCRdb's copy has only in-frame clones and lacks some. The table has 85,000 to 100,000 clones, over 90% seen once; the top ten hold 8% to 9.5%. The sample was blood. The TCR comes from a young man in good health. The chain employs TRBV18 and TRBJ2-7; tentative D call: TRBD2 (6 bases). CDR3 DNA sequence: TGTGCCAGCTCTCGGGAGAGCGGACTGTACTCCTACGAGCAGTACTTC. This encodes CASSRESGLYSYEQYF.